The T cell receptor (beta chain) under discussion was sequenced for a study of CD8+CD57+ T cells in acquired aplastic anemia. CDR3 and TCR beta VDJ profiling relied on genomic DNA as the template. MiXCR, run by TCRdb on the reads, gives a single entry per CDR3 protein. The data contain some 280,000 distinct CDR3 sequences, 50% to 70% of them seen just once; the ten biggest clones take up 7% to 9%. This clonotype was observed a handful of times. V dropped 4 bases and J dropped 5 bases, with 13 bases sitting between them. This CDR3 has 14 residues. The germline V gene encodes CDR1 KGHDR and CDR2 SFDVKD.

The rearrangement uses TRBV24-1 and TRBJ1-1, with TRBD1 as a possible D gene (5 bases). The clonotype originates from a human donor with severe aplastic anemia or a healthy control (not recorded which). The specimen sequenced was sorted CD4+, CD8+, or CD8+CD57+ T cells (not recorded which) from PBMCs. CDR3 bases: TGTGCCACCAGTGAAACGGGGGGTAATACTGAAGCTTTCTTT. Amino acid sequence: CATSETGGNTEAFF.